These 18 T cell receptor beta chains came from one sample sequenced in a study of memory B cells and T cells in multiple sclerosis. The antigens of these receptors remain unknown. Stimulus-free culture yielded autoproliferating CFSE-dim and non-proliferating CFSE-high T cells, each sequenced separately. Replicate wells were pooled after less than eight days of stimulus-free culture of some 50 million CFSE-labeled PBMCs. Repertoires were generated with immunoSEQ multiplex PCR, while TCRdb's copy carries only in-frame clones and drops some. The sample has tens of thousands of clones, roughly 82% seen once; the top ten hold less than 3.5%. The material sequenced was PBMCs from blood kept in culture. The receptors derive from a human donor with multiple sclerosis.

The chain couples TRBV6-1 to TRBJ1-3; D possibly corresponds to TRBD1 (6 bases). V lost 3 bases, J lost 0 bases, and 9 bases lay in between. The germline gives CDR1 MNHNS, CDR2 SASEGT. CDR3 length: 15 amino acids. The CDR3, as DNA: TGTGCCAGCAGTGATTTGACAGGCTCTGGAAACACCATATATTTT. Translating it yields CASSDLTGSGNTIYF.

The chain employs TRBV5-4 and TRBJ2-1, with 15 bases aligning to TRBD2. Trimming removed 4 bases from V and 0 bases from J; junction bases left unmatched: 5. This CDR3 contains 18 residues. Germline-derived CDR1 and CDR2 are SGHNT and YYREEE (reference sequence). CDR3 sequence (DNA): TGTGCCAGCAGCGCGGGACTAGCGGGGGGAACCTCCTACAATGAGCAGTTCTTC. Its translation: CASSAGLAGGTSYNEQFF.

In this sample, this clone turned up a few times. The J gene is TRBJ1-2, the V gene TRBV7-2; 10 nucleotides agree with TRBD1. This CDR3 contains 14 residues. With V trimmed by 5 bases and J by 6 bases, 6 bases remained unmatched. Looked up from germline, CDR1 is SGHTA and CDR2 is FQGNSA. The CDR3 sequence: CASSPGDRGNGYTF. Here the CDR3 DNA reads TGTGCCAGCAGCCCTGGGGACAGGGGCAATGGCTACACCTTC.

The chain employs TRBV29-1 and TRBJ2-1; weak D call: TRBD2 (6 bases). V lost 3 bases and J lost 2, with 8 bases in between. CDR3 length: 13 residues. CDR1 and CDR2 from the germline V gene are SQVTM and ANQGSEA. The DNA of the CDR3 is TGCAGCGTTGAGGGCGGGACCTACAATGAGCAGTTCTTC. Its translation is CSVEGGTYNEQFF.

V usage is TRBV6-1 and J usage is TRBJ2-1, with D possibly matching TRBD2 (7 bases). Germline assignment: CDR1 MNHNS and CDR2 SASEGT. The V end was cut by 7 bases, the J end by 3 bases, with 16 bases between. This CDR3 is 15 amino acids long. Here the CDR3 DNA reads TGTGCCAGCAAGGCCGGGGGGCTTAACTACAATGAGCAGTTCTTC. Its translation: CASKAGGLNYNEQFF.

This clone came up a few times. The V and J genes are TRBV18 and TRBJ2-1; 9 positions match TRBD2. J lost 0 bases, V lost 4 bases, and 4 bases had no gene match. The CDR3 length is 16 residues. Germline loops: CDR1 KGHSH, CDR2 LQKENI. In nucleotides, the CDR3 is TGTGCCAGCTCACGCATAGCGGGGGACTCCTACAATGAGCAGTTCTTC. Residues: CASSRIAGDSYNEQFF.

The genes are TRBV10-1 and TRBJ1-3; no firm D call. The V end was cut by 3 bases, the J end by 1 base, with 16 bases between. This CDR3 has 17 amino acids. CDR1 and CDR2 from the germline V gene are WNHNN and SYGVQD (reference sequence). The CDR3 bases are TGCGCCAGCAGTGACCGAAAGACGGCTAGTTCTGGAAACACCATATATTTT. It yields the protein CASSDRKTASSGNTIYF.

This clone was counted once. This chain joins TRBV2 and TRBJ1-1; perhaps TRBD1 as D (6 bases). Germline CDR1 reads SNHLY; CDR2 reads FYNNEI. Trimming removed 3 bases at V and 0 bases at J, with 11 bases between. CDR3 length equals 15 residues. Here the CDR3 DNA reads TGTGCCAGCAGTGACTGGGACAAAATGAACACTGAAGCTTTCTTT. It is translated as CASSDWDKMNTEAFF.

The chain combines TRBV19 with TRBJ2-1, with a weak D call TRBD1 (6 bases). The CDR3 length is 15 residues. Trimming removed 5 bases from V and 2 bases from J, with 13 bases in between. Germline-derived CDR1 and CDR2 are LNHDA and SQIVND (reference sequence). This CDR3 is CASSSGGSPYNEQFF. DNA for the CDR3: TGTGCCAGTAGTTCTGGGGGCTCCCCCTACAATGAGCAGTTCTTC.

This clone was observed once. The rearrangement joins TRBV5-1 to TRBJ2-7; possible D gene TRBD1, 6 bases. CDR1 and CDR2 from the germline V gene are SGHRS and YFSETQ. Trimming pared 4 bases from V and 5 bases from J, leaving 16 bases between. The length of the CDR3 is 14 residues. In nucleotides, the CDR3 is TGCGCCAGCAGCCGGGCTGGGGGCCTAAACGAGCAGTACTTC. Residues: CASSRAGGLNEQYF.

The V call is TRBV9, the J call TRBJ2-2; unclear D gene. Germline values: CDR1 SGDLS, CDR2 YYNGEE. This CDR3 region has 15 residues. Trimming took off 1 base at V and 2 bases at J, with 9 bases between the two ends. The CDR3 loop reads CASSVTRLNTGELFF. The CDR3 nucleotides are TGTGCCAGCAGCGTAACGAGGCTCAACACCGGGGAGCTGTTTTTT.

This chain links TRBV5-1 with TRBJ1-5; possibly TRBD1 for D (5 bases). The CDR3 consists of 15 residues. The V gene's germline CDR1 is SGHRS and CDR2 YFSETQ. V was clipped by 2 bases and J by 0 bases, with 9 bases between them. CDR3 region: CASSLQENSNQPQHF. The CDR3 bases are TGCGCCAGCAGCTTACAGGAAAATAGCAATCAGCCCCAGCATTTT.

The genes are TRBV11-2 and TRBJ2-1; D might be TRBD2 (5 bases). Germline V lookup: CDR1 SGHAT, CDR2 FQNNGV. The V end lost 7 bases, the J end lost 4 bases, and 14 bases lay between the germline ends. This CDR3 is 14 amino acids long. CDR3 loop: CASTWRNLYNEQFF. The DNA of the CDR3 is TGTGCCAGCACGTGGAGGAACCTTTACAATGAGCAGTTCTTC.

The J gene is TRBJ2-7, the V gene TRBV2; 8 nucleotides align to TRBD1. Per germline, CDR1 SNHLY and CDR2 FYNNEI. This CDR3 spans 14 amino acids. V lost 10 bases, J lost 3 bases, and 11 bases stayed unmatched. The CDR3, as DNA: TGTGCCACCCAAAACCCGGGACAGGTCTACGAGCAGTACTTC. Translating gives CATQNPGQVYEQYF.

This chain joins TRBV7-3 and TRBJ1-1; D is uncertain. Germline V gives CDR1 SGHTA, CDR2 FQGTGA. Deletions cut 2 bases from V and 2 bases from J, with 15 bases between. This CDR3 has 16 amino acids. In nucleotides, the CDR3 is TGTGCCAGCAGCTTAGGCCCTCCGGGCACCAACACTGAAGCTTTCTTT. This translates into CASSLGPPGTNTEAFF.

Turning to this clone: In the same sample, other DNA sequences code for this CDR3. The chain uses TRBV18 and TRBJ2-7; D is ambiguous. CDR3 length: 12 amino acids. The germline gives CDR1 KGHSH, CDR2 LQKENI. The V end was cut by 0 bases, the J end by 0 bases, with 0 bases between. CDR3 sequence (DNA): TGTGCCAGCTCACCACCCTCCTACGAGCAGTACTTC. Translation gives CASSPPSYEQYF.

The rearrangement links TRBV6-1 to TRBJ1-2, with a weak D call TRBD1 (6 bases). Germline V CDR1 and CDR2: MNHNS, SASEGT. Trimming stripped 5 bases from V and 8 bases from J, with 18 bases between. The CDR3 sequence is 14 residues long. The CDR3 DNA follows: TGTGCCAGCAGTCCCCCCCAAACAGGGTTGGGCTACACCTTC. Translating it yields CASSPPQTGLGYTF.

As DNA, the CDR3 is TGTGCCAGCACCCCGGCGATAAACACTGAAGCTTTCTTT. It specifies CASTPAINTEAFF. V and J are TRBV7-9 and TRBJ1-1; unclear D gene. CDR1 and CDR2 (germline): SEHNR, FQNEAQ (reference sequence). V lost 7 bases and J lost 2, with 11 bases in between. CDR3 length: 13 residues. Full variable domain (outside the CDR3, taken from reference TRBV7-9 and TRBJ1-1): DTGVSQNPRHKITKRGQNVTFRCDPISEHNRLYWYRQTLGQGPEFLTYFQNEAQLEKSRLLSDRFSAERPKGSFSTLEIQRTEQGDSAMYLCASTPAINTEAFFGQGTRLTVV.